These T cell receptor beta chains were read from a single sample in a study of identical twins. A single record per CDR3 protein comes from TCRdb applying MiXCR to the 5' RACE reads. The sample consists of hundreds of thousands of distinct CDR3 sequences, 8.5% to 9% of them appearing once. The same data also went into a second study, on yellow fever vaccine responses in identical twins.

The sample consisted of PBMCs. The receptor source for this set is a woman aged 18-29 years in good health. CDR3s leave out the opening cysteine and the closing phenylalanine or tryptophan. Each record gives: V gene, J gene, CDR3 protein.

v_gene: TRBV19
j_gene: TRBJ2-6
CDR3aa: ASSWAAKFSGANVLT

v_gene: TRBV12-3/TRBV12-4
j_gene: TRBJ1-4
CDR3aa: ASSTGTGGLGEKLF

v_gene: TRBV6-2/TRBV6-3
j_gene: TRBJ2-3
CDR3aa: ASSYSTSGSPDTQY

v_gene: TRBV20-1
j_gene: TRBJ1-5
CDR3aa: SARDEYLSQH

v_gene: TRBV25-1
j_gene: TRBJ2-1
CDR3aa: ASSAKTGTAYNEQF

v_gene: TRBV30
j_gene: TRBJ2-3
CDR3aa: AWSLGGTDTQY

v_gene: TRBV24-1
j_gene: TRBJ1-5
CDR3aa: ATGVGDSNQPQH

v_gene: TRBV27
j_gene: TRBJ2-7
CDR3aa: ASWTSGGSHEQY

v_gene: TRBV28
j_gene: TRBJ2-6
CDR3aa: ASSFPGLTSSGANVLT

v_gene: TRBV4-3
j_gene: TRBJ2-7
CDR3aa: ASSQDSPIQGEFYEQY

v_gene: TRBV20-1
j_gene: TRBJ2-7
CDR3aa: SAKDIRFTYEQY

v_gene: TRBV5-1
j_gene: TRBJ2-1
CDR3aa: ASSPSKDFYNEQF

v_gene: TRBV28
j_gene: TRBJ1-4
CDR3aa: ASSFYPSVIEKLF

v_gene: TRBV20-1
j_gene: TRBJ2-7
CDR3aa: SARTGFYLEQY

v_gene: TRBV9
j_gene: TRBJ2-7
CDR3aa: ASSPSGRAHEQY

v_gene: TRBV7-9
j_gene: TRBJ2-7
CDR3aa: ASSPTGTSGNEQY

v_gene: TRBV25-1
j_gene: TRBJ2-1
CDR3aa: ASKSGVEPYNEQF

v_gene: TRBV28
j_gene: TRBJ1-2
CDR3aa: ASTDRDRVRGGYT

v_gene: TRBV7-2
j_gene: TRBJ2-5
CDR3aa: ASSLARQGETQY

v_gene: TRBV2
j_gene: TRBJ2-1
CDR3aa: ASTAGLGHNEQF

v_gene: TRBV29-1
j_gene: TRBJ2-7
CDR3aa: SVGGRIGNYEQY

v_gene: TRBV3-1
j_gene: TRBJ2-2
CDR3aa: ASSLRSARSAGELF

v_gene: TRBV11-2
j_gene: TRBJ2-2
CDR3aa: ASSFDSNANTGELF

v_gene: TRBV18
j_gene: TRBJ2-1
CDR3aa: ASSPLGEGSYNEQF

v_gene: TRBV4-3
j_gene: TRBJ2-7
CDR3aa: ASSQDPMVGYEQY

v_gene: TRBV3-1
j_gene: TRBJ1-4
CDR3aa: ASSQDWRGEKLF

v_gene: TRBV20-1
j_gene: TRBJ2-7
CDR3aa: SARGGDLGREQY

v_gene: TRBV14
j_gene: TRBJ2-5
CDR3aa: ASSHAETQY